The rows below give T cell receptor beta chains drawn from one sample of a study of cytomegalovirus exposure and HLA in healthy donors. Here immunoSEQ multiplex PCR was the method, and the copy in TCRdb shows in-frame clones only, minus some. The table shows about 300,000 clones, with 70% to 90% occurring only once. The sequenced sample was PBMCs. These receptor sequences come from a middle-aged man in good health and CMV-seropositive. The CDR3 runs from the conserved cysteine through the conserved F or W. The order of the fields is V gene, CDR3 protein.

TRBV7-3	CASSLTSLGTDTQYF
TRBV5-1	CASSLATGHGLDTQYF
TRBV7-2	CASSFAGQPQHF
TRBV7-2	CASSLVPAGVRRRNEQFF
TRBV18	CASSPGTGAYEQYF
TRBV4-1	CASSQGTSTDTQYF
TRBV6-5	CASSYSLEETQETQYF
TRBV27	CASRLTGFGMNYNEQFF
TRBV19	CASRLWGHLLPQDNKDYGYTF
TRBV28	CASGPLAGGAEQYF